The rows below give T cell receptor beta chains drawn from one sample of a study of siplizumab effects on memory and regulatory T cells. Profiling relied on immunoSEQ multiplex PCR, and the TCRdb table lists in-frame clones only, not all of them. The table has about 91,000 clones, approximately 97% seen once. Material for sequencing was naive CD4+ T cells sorted from blood. The source is a human donor in good health. Both conserved end residues are part of each CDR3. Fields, in order: V gene, J gene, D gene, clone size, CDR3 DNA, CDR3 protein. The D gene is left open where the match is weak. Where a row states a size, it is once, few, many or the class of an expanded clone; other rows omit it.

TRBV20-1,TRBJ2-1,.,.,TGCAGTGCTGGACTTCACAATGAGCAGTTCTTC,CSAGLHNEQFF
TRBV2,TRBJ2-5,.,.,TGTGCCACGGGAGGGGGCCTCATTGAGACCCAGTACTTC,CATGGGLIETQYF
TRBV13,TRBJ1-2,.,.,TGTGCCAGCCGTGTGGGAGGGTCTAACTATGGCTACACCTTC,CASRVGGSNYGYTF
TRBV4-2,TRBJ1-2,.,.,TGTGCCAGCAGCCTTAGTAGCGGCTACACCTTC,CASSLSSGYTF
TRBV19,TRBJ1-3,.,.,TGTGCCAGTAGTATACGGGCAGGGTTATCTATCGACTCTGGAAACACCATATATTTT,CASSIRAGLSIDSGNTIYF
TRBV6-5,TRBJ1-3,.,once,TGTGCCAGCAGTCGGGACACCCCCCGGGACACCATATATTTT,CASSRDTPRDTIYF
TRBV7-6,TRBJ2-3,TRBD2,.,TGTGCCAGCAGCCTTAGCGGGGGGGTTCCCACAGATACGCAGTATTTT,CASSLSGGVPTDTQYF
TRBV9,TRBJ1-1,.,.,TGTGCCAGCAGCGGATCGGGACAGAACACTGAAGCTTTCTTT,CASSGSGQNTEAFF
TRBV7-2,TRBJ2-2,.,.,TGTGCCAGCAGCCCCCCGGGGCGGGGAACGAACACCGGGGAGCTGTTTTTT,CASSPPGRGTNTGELFF
TRBV11-2,TRBJ2-7,.,.,TGTGCCAGCAGCTTAGCCGACAGGCAGATCTACGAGCAGTACTTC,CASSLADRQIYEQYF
TRBV5-5,TRBJ2-7,.,.,TGTGCCAGCAGCTTGGCCCTTTACGAGCAGTACTTC,CASSLALYEQYF
TRBV6-1,TRBJ2-7,.,.,TGTGCCAGCCGTGGGGGGGCGACGGGAAACTCCAACGGCTACGAGCAGTACTTC,CASRGGATGNSNGYEQYF
TRBV29-1,TRBJ1-2,TRBD1,.,TGCAGCGTTGAGCAGGGGGAGAATGGCTACACCTTC,CSVEQGENGYTF
TRBV11-2,TRBJ1-2,.,.,TGTGCCAGCAGCTTGAGCAGGGACTATGGCTACACCTTC,CASSLSRDYGYTF
TRBV18,TRBJ2-5,.,.,TGTGCCAGCTCACCAACAGAGACCCAGTACTTC,CASSPTETQYF
TRBV6-5,TRBJ2-5,TRBD2,.,TGTGCCAGCAGTCTAGAAATAGCGGGGAAAGAGACCCAGTACTTC,CASSLEIAGKETQYF
TRBV11-2,TRBJ2-7,TRBD2,.,TGTGCCAGCAGCTTATGGAGTAGCGGGGGGTACGAGCAGTACTTC,CASSLWSSGGYEQYF
TRBV2,TRBJ1-4,.,.,TGTGCCAGCAGTGAAGCGTGGGATCCAACTAATGAAAAACTGTTTTTT,CASSEAWDPTNEKLFF
TRBV6-5,TRBJ1-3,.,.,TGTGCCAGCAGTACGAGTGGCCGGGGTGGAAACACCATATATTTT,CASSTSGRGGNTIYF
TRBV5-1,TRBJ2-2,.,.,TGCGCCAGCAGCGGGGGGTCGGGGGGCCCCACCGGGGAGCTGTTTTTT,CASSGGSGGPTGELFF
TRBV4-1,TRBJ2-2,TRBD1,.,TGCGCCAGCAGCCAACCAATTACAGGGGGCAGGACCGGGGAGCTGTTTTTT,CASSQPITGGRTGELFF
TRBV19,TRBJ1-2,.,few,TGTGCCAGTAGTCAGACTAAAGGCTACACCTTC,CASSQTKGYTF
TRBV7-9,TRBJ1-2,.,.,TGTGCCAGCAGCTTAAGCCACGCGAGCTATGGCTACACCTTC,CASSLSHASYGYTF
TRBV18,TRBJ2-5,.,.,TGTGCCAGCTCACCACTGGAGGTTACGGAGACCCAGTACTTC,CASSPLEVTETQYF
TRBV7-9,TRBJ1-5,.,.,TGTGCCAGCAGCGAGAGGGCAGGGAGCAATCAGCCCCAGCATTTT,CASSERAGSNQPQHF
TRBV20-1,TRBJ2-1,.,.,TGCAGTGCTAGCCGGGGGAATGAGCAGTTCTTC,CSASRGNEQFF
TRBV11-2,TRBJ2-2,TRBD1,.,TGTGCCAGCAGGAGACCGGGACAGGGAAACACCGGGGAGCTGTTTTTT,CASRRPGQGNTGELFF
TRBV7-2,TRBJ2-3,.,.,TGTGCCAGCAGCTTAGCTTCGGGAATGAGCACAGATACGCAGTATTTT,CASSLASGMSTDTQYF
TRBV27,TRBJ1-5,.,.,TGTGCCAGCAGTACCGCAGGGGGCAATCAGCCCCAGCATTTT,CASSTAGGNQPQHF
TRBV11-2,TRBJ1-3,.,.,TGTGCCAGCAGGTCCTGGGGAGGACCCTTCTCTGGAAACACCATATATTTT,CASRSWGGPFSGNTIYF
TRBV10-3,TRBJ1-2,.,.,TGTGCCATGCGAGGACTGCAAGCTAACTATGGCTACACCTTC,CAMRGLQANYGYTF
TRBV5-5,TRBJ2-1,.,.,TGTGCCAGCAGACAGGACACCAATGAGCAGTTCTTC,CASRQDTNEQFF
TRBV28,TRBJ1-4,.,.,TGTGCCAGCAGAAGGACGTTCGTTGAAAAACTGTTTTTT,CASRRTFVEKLFF
TRBV25-1,TRBJ1-5,.,.,TGTGCCAGCAGCTTCATTGTGTATAGCAATCAGCCCCAGCATTTT,CASSFIVYSNQPQHF
TRBV6-5,TRBJ2-7,TRBD1,.,TGTGCCAGCAGAGGATCCGGGACAGGGAAGTACGAGCAGTACTTC,CASRGSGTGKYEQYF
TRBV6-6,TRBJ1-1,.,.,TGTGCCAGCAGTTCACGGGATTTGATGAACACTGAAGCTTTCTTT,CASSSRDLMNTEAFF
TRBV4-3,TRBJ1-2,TRBD1,.,TGCGCCAGCAGCCAAAGGACAGGGGGCCTAATCTATGGCTACACCTTC,CASSQRTGGLIYGYTF
TRBV7-9,TRBJ2-3,TRBD1,.,TGTGCCAGCAGTTTAGGACAGGGAACTACTAGCACAGATACGCAGTATTTT,CASSLGQGTTSTDTQYF
TRBV4-1,TRBJ2-3,.,.,TGCGCCAGCGGGGGGATCGGTGGAACAGATACGCAGTATTTT,CASGGIGGTDTQYF
TRBV6-5,TRBJ1-6,.,.,TGTGCCAGCCTCGATCGGCCGGCAGCGATGTCACCCCTCCACTTT,CASLDRPAAMSPLHF
TRBV6-1,TRBJ2-7,TRBD1,once,TGTGCCAGCCGAGTACAGACAGGGGCCTCCTACGAGCAGTACTTC,CASRVQTGASYEQYF
TRBV4-3,TRBJ2-5,.,once,TGCGCCAGCAGCCAAGAAGGTCGCGGGGCTCAAGAGACCCAGTACTTC,CASSQEGRGAQETQYF
TRBV7-2,TRBJ2-7,TRBD1,.,TGTGCCAGCAGTCAGGACAGGGGGTGGTACGAGCAGTACTTC,CASSQDRGWYEQYF
TRBV10-3,TRBJ2-7,TRBD2,once,TGTGCCATCAGTGTAGCGGGGACCTACGAGCAGTACTTC,CAISVAGTYEQYF
TRBV7-2,TRBJ2-7,.,.,TGTGCCAGCAGCTTTACGGACAGATCCTACGAGCAGTACTTC,CASSFTDRSYEQYF
TRBV5-1,TRBJ2-5,.,.,TGCGCCAGCAGCTTGGCGGGGCCGGGGGAGACCCAGTACTTC,CASSLAGPGETQYF
TRBV7-2,TRBJ2-1,.,once,TGTGCCAGCAGCCTGACTCCCAACTCCTACAATGAGCAGTTCTTC,CASSLTPNSYNEQFF